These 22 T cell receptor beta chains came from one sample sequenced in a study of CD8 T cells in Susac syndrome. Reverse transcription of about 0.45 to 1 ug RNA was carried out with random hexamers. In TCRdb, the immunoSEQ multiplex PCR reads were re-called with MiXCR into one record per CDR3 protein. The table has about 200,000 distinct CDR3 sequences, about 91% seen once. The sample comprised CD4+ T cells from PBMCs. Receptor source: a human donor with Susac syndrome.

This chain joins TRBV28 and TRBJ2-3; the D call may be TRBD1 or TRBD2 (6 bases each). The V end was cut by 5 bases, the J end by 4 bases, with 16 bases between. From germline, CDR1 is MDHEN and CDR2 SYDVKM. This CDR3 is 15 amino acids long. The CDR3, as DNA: TGTGCCAGCAGTCTAGGGGGGAGGAGCGCAGATACGCAGTATTTT. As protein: CASSLGGRSADTQYF. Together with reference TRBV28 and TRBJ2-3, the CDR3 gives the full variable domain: DVKVTQSSRYLVKRTGEKVFLECVQDMDHENMFWYRQDPGLGLRLIYFSYDVKMKEKGDIPEGYSVSREKKERFSLILESASTNQTSMYLCASSLGGRSADTQYFGPGTRLTVL.

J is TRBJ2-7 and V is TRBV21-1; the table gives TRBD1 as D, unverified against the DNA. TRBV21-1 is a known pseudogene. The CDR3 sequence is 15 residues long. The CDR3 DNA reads TGTGCCAGCAGCAAAGAGGGACAGGGTACAGACGAGCAGTACTTC. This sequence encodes CASSKEGQGTDEQYF.

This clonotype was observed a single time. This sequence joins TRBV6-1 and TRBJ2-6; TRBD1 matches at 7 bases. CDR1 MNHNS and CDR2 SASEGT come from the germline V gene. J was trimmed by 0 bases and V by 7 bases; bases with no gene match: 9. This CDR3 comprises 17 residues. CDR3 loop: CASTSPGQYSGANVLTF. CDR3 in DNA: TGTGCCAGCACCTCACCGGGACAGTACTCTGGGGCCAACGTCCTGACTTTC.

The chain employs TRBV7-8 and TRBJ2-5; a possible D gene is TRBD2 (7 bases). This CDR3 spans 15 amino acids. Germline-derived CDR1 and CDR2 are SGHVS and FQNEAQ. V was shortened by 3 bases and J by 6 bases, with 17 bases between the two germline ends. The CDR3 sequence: CASSFPPGGRKTQYF. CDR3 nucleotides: TGTGCCAGCAGCTTTCCTCCGGGGGGCAGGAAGACCCAGTACTTC. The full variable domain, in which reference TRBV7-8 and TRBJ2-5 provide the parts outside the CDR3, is GAGVSQSPRYKVAKRGQDVALRCDPISGHVSLFWYQQALGQGPEFLTYFQNEAQLDKSGLPSDRFFAERPEGSVSTLKIQRTQQEDSAVYLCASSFPPGGRKTQYFGPGTRLLVL.

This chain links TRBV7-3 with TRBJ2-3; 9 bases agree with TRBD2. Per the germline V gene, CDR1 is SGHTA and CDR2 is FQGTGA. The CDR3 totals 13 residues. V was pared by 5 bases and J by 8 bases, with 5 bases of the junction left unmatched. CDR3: CASSPLAGATQYF. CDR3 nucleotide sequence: TGTGCCAGCAGCCCATTAGCGGGAGCTACGCAGTATTTT.

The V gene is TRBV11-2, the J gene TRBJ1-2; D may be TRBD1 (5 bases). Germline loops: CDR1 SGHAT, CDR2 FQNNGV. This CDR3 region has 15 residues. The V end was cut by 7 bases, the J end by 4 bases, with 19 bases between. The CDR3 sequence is CASIPTRDSPYGYTF. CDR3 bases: TGTGCCAGCATCCCCACCCGGGACTCTCCCTATGGCTACACCTTC.

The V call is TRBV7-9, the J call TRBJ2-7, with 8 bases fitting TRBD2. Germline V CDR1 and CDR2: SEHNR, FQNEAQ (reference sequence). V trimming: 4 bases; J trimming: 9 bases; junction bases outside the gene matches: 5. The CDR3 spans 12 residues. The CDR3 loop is CASSSGRGGQYF. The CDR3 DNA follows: TGTGCCAGCAGCTCCGGACGGGGGGGGCAGTACTTC.

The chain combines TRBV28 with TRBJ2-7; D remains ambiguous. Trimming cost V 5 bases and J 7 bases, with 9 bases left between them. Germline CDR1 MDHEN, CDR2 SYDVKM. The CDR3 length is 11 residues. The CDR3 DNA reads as TGTGCCAGCAGTCCCCGGTGGGAGCAGTACTTC. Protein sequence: CASSPRWEQYF. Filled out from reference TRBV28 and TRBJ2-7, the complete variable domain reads DVKVTQSSRYLVKRTGEKVFLECVQDMDHENMFWYRQDPGLGLRLIYFSYDVKMKEKGDIPEGYSVSREKKERFSLILESASTNQTSMYLCASSPRWEQYFGPGTRLTVT.

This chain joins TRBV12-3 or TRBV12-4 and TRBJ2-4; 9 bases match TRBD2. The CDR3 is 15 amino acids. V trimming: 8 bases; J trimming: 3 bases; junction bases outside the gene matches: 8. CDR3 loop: CASHPRGGVKNIQYF. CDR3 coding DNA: TGTGCCAGCCACCCTCGCGGGGGGGTCAAAAACATTCAGTACTTC.

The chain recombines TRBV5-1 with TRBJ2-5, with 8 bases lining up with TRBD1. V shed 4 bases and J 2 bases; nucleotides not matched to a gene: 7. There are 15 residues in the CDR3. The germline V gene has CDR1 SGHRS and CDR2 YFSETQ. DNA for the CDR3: TGCGCCAGCAGCCCTGAAAGGACAGGGCAAGAGACCCAGTACTTC. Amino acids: CASSPERTGQETQYF.

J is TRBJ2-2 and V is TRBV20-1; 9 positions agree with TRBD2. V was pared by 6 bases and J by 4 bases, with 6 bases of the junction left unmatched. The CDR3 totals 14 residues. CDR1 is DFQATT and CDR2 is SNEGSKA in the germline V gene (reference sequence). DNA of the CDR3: TGCAGTGCGCGGCGGGAGGGCCCCACCGGGGAGCTGTTTTTT. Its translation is CSARREGPTGELFF.

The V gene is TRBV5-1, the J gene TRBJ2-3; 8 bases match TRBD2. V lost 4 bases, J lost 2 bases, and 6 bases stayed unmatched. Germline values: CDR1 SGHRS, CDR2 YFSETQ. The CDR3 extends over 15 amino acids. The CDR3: CASSRRAGATDTQYF. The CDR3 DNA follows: TGCGCCAGCAGCAGAAGAGCGGGGGCCACAGATACGCAGTATTTT. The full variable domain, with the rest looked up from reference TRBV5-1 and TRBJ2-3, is KAGVTQTPRYLIKTRGQQVTLSCSPISGHRSVSWYQQTPGQGLQFLFEYFSETQRNKGNFPGRFSGRQFSNSRSEMNVSTLELGDSALYLCASSRRAGATDTQYFGPGTRLTVL.

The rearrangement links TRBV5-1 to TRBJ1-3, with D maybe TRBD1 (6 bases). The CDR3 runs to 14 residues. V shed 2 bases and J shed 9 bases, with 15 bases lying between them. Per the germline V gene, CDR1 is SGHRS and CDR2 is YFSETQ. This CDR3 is CASSLAGGSATIYF. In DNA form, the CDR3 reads TGCGCCAGCAGCTTAGCTGGGGGCAGTGCCACCATATATTTT.

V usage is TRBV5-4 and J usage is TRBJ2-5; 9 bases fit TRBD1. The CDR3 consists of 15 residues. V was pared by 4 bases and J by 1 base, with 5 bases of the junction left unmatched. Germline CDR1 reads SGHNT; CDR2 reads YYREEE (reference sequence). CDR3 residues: CASSAGTGIQETQYF. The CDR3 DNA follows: TGTGCCAGCAGCGCAGGGACAGGGATCCAAGAGACCCAGTACTTC.

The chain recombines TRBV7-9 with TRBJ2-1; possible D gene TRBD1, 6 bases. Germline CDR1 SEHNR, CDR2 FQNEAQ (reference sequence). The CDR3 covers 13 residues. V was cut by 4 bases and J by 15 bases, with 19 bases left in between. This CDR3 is CASSSDWGQSLFF. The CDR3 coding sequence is TGTGCCAGCAGCTCAGATTGGGGGCAGTCTCTGTTCTTC.

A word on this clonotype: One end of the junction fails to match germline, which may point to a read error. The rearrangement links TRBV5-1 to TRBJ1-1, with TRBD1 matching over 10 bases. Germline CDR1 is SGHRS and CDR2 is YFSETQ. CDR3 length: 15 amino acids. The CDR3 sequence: CASSPRQGAASEAFF. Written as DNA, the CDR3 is TGCGCCAGCAGCCCTAGACAGGGGGCGGCTTCTGAGGCTTTCTTT.

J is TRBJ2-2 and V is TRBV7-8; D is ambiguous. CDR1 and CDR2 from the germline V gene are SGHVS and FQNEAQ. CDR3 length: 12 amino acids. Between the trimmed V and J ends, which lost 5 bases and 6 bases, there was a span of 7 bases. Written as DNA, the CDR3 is TGTGCCAGCAGCCAGCCCTCCGGGGAGCTGTTTTTT. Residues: CASSQPSGELFF. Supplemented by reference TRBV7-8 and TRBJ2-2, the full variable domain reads GAGVSQSPRYKVAKRGQDVALRCDPISGHVSLFWYQQALGQGPEFLTYFQNEAQLDKSGLPSDRFFAERPEGSVSTLKIQRTQQEDSAVYLCASSQPSGELFFGEGSRLTVL.

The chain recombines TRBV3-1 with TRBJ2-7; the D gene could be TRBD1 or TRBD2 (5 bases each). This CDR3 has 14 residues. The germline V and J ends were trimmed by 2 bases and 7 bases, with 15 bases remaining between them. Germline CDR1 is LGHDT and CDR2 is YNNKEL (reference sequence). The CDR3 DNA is TGTGCCAGCAGCCAACTAGGGGTAACGGGGGAGCAGTACTTC. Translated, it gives CASSQLGVTGEQYF.

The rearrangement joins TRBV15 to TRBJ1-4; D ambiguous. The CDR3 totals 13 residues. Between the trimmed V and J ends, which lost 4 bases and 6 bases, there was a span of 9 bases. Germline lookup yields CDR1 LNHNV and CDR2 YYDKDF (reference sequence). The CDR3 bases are TGTGCCACCAGCATCCGGACCGATGAAAAACTGTTTTTT. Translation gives CATSIRTDEKLFF.

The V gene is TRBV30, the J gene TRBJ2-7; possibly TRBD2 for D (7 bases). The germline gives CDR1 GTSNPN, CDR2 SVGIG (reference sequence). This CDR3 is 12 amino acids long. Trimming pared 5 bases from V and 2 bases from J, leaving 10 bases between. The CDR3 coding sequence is TGTGCCTGGGGAGGGGGGGCCTACGAGCAGTACTTC. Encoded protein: CAWGGGAYEQYF.

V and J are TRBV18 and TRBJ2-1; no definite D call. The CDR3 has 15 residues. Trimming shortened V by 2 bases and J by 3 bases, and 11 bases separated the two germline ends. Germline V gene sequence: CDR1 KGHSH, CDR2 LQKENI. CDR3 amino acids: CASSPSLSNYNEQFF. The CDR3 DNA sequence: TGTGCCAGCTCACCATCCCTATCAAACTACAATGAGCAGTTCTTC.

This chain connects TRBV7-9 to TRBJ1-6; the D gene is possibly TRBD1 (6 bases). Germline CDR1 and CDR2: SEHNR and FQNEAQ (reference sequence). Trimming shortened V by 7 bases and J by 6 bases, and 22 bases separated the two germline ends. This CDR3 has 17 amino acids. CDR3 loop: CASTGGAADSFNSPLHF. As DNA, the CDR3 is TGTGCCAGCACGGGTGGGGCGGCGGACAGTTTTAATTCACCCCTCCACTTT.